This entry describes one T cell receptor (beta chain). The data stem from a study of T cell responses to AZD1222 COVID-19 vaccine. The germline V gene has CDR1 SGHRS and CDR2 YFSETQ. The CDR3 loop spans 16 amino acids. Trimming left V 4 bases short and J 4 bases short, with 17 bases between. Measured with immunoSEQ multiplex PCR; TCRdb has only the in-frame clones, and not every one. The table records 150,000 to 200,000 clones, less than 95% of them present only once. This sequence originates from an adult in good health. The material sequenced was peripheral blood, taken on day 0 of AZD1222 vaccination. This sequence joins TRBV5-1 and TRBJ2-2, with D unresolved. DNA of the CDR3: TGCGCCAGCAGCCCCCAGTGGCCACCGACCACCGGGGAGCTGTTTTTT. Translation gives CASSPQWPPTTGELFF.